These T cell receptor beta chains were read from a single sample in a study of T cells after yellow fever vaccination. TCRdb re-called the 5' RACE reads through MiXCR, storing one row per CDR3 protein. The repertoire holds 500,000 to 650,000 distinct CDR3 sequences, with 9% to 15% as singletons. The sample in question was PBMCs, obtained on the day of the yellow fever booster vaccination. The source is a man younger than 45 who received the YFV17D yellow fever vaccine. Each CDR3 is given with its conserved first and last residue. The D gene is left open where the match is weak. The size entry is marked missing in some rows and otherwise reads once, few, many or a size class.

clone_size	v_call	j_call	d_call	cdr3_nt	cdr3_aa
many	TRBV6-2/TRBV6-3	TRBJ2-1	-	TGTGCCAGCAGGAGAGACATTTACAATGAGCAGTTCTTC	CASRRDIYNEQFF
-	TRBV7-9	TRBJ2-5	TRBD1	TGTGCCAGCAGCTTCGCAGGGGGCAACCAAGAGACCCAGTACTTC	CASSFAGGNQETQYF
few	TRBV20-1	TRBJ2-1	-	TGCAGTGGCGGGGTTTTTGGGACCAATGAGCAGTTCTTC	CSGGVFGTNEQFF
-	TRBV29-1	TRBJ2-4	-	TGCAGCGTTATTTTTTTTCTGGGGGCGGGAGCCAAAAACATTCAGTACTTC	CSVIFFLGAGAKNIQYF
-	TRBV12-3/TRBV12-4	TRBJ2-1	TRBD1	TGTGCCAGCATCGACAGGGCAGTCCCGGGAGAGCAGTTCTTC	CASIDRAVPGEQFF
-	TRBV2	TRBJ2-1	-	TGTGCCAGCATCACTGAAGGACTACGATTAGGCAATGAGCAGTTCTTC	CASITEGLRLGNEQFF
few	TRBV4-3	TRBJ2-3	-	TGCGCCAGCAGCCAATATACCCAGGGAGGTACGCAGTATTTT	CASSQYTQGGTQYF
-	TRBV20-1	TRBJ2-7	-	TGCAGTGCTAGAGTCGGCGTGGGCGAGCAGTACTTC	CSARVGVGEQYF
-	TRBV7-9	TRBJ2-3	-	TGTGCCAGCAGCGCTGAAAGAAGCACAGATACGCAGTATTTT	CASSAERSTDTQYF
-	TRBV5-1	TRBJ1-1	TRBD1	TGCGCCAGCAGCCGCGGACAGGTCGGGTTGGCTTTCTTT	CASSRGQVGLAFF
few	TRBV20-1	TRBJ2-1	TRBD2	TGCAGTGCAAAGAGGGGGACTAGCAATAATGAGCAGTTCTTC	CSAKRGTSNNEQFF
few	TRBV20-1	TRBJ2-7	-	TGCAGTGCTCCCGGACAGGGCGGGAGCTACGAGCAGTACTTC	CSAPGQGGSYEQYF
few	TRBV20-1	TRBJ1-2	-	TGCAGTGCTAGGGGGGGGAACTATGGCTACACCTTC	CSARGGNYGYTF
-	TRBV7-9	TRBJ2-3	-	TGTGCCAGCAGCCCTCCCGCTTCCCCAACGGGTACGCAGTATTTT	CASSPPASPTGTQYF
few	TRBV24-1	TRBJ1-5	TRBD1	TGTGCCACCAGTGACTGGGACAGCTCCCAGCCCCAGCATTTT	CATSDWDSSQPQHF
few	TRBV4-2	TRBJ2-5	-	TGTGCCAGCAGCCAAGAACAGACCCAGTACTTC	CASSQEQTQYF
few	TRBV13	TRBJ1-1	-	TGTGCCAGCAGCTTAGCCGTGACGGGGAACACTGAAGCTTTCTTT	CASSLAVTGNTEAFF
many	TRBV25-1	TRBJ2-5	-	TGTGCCAGCAGGGGGGAGACCCAGTACTTC	CASRGETQYF
-	TRBV11-2	TRBJ2-7	TRBD1	TGTGCCAGCAACCCAGTCGGGACAGGGGGCGGGGAGCAGTACTTC	CASNPVGTGGGEQYF
-	TRBV5-1	TRBJ2-3	TRBD2	TGCGCCAGCAGCATGGGAGGGACGACAGATACGCAGTATTTT	CASSMGGTTDTQYF
-	TRBV6-6	TRBJ2-3	-	TGTGCCAGCAGTTACTGGAGCACAGATACGCAGTATTTT	CASSYWSTDTQYF